Below, 5 T cell receptor beta chains from the same sample are listed, as sequenced in a study of T-cell memory formation after mild COVID-19. TCRdb passed the 5' RACE reads through MiXCR, listing each CDR3 protein once. The sample includes approximately 250,000 distinct CDR3 sequences, roughly 17% seen only once; the top ten take roughly a fifth. Sequencing was carried out using PBMCs or a T cell subset sorted from them (not recorded which). The receptors come from a man aged 18 to 35 who had mild COVID-19 (a few samples of this study predate the infection). Cell type and time point are not known.

This clonotype was seen a handful of times. The CDR3 here is CATSRLADSTDTQYF. The CDR3 DNA follows: TGTGCCACCAGTCGACTAGCGGATAGCACAGATACGCAGTATTTT. The rearrangement uses TRBV24-1 and TRBJ2-3, with TRBD2 matching 9 bases. V shed 6 bases, J shed 0 bases, and the junction held 3 bases outside the gene matches. The CDR3 is 15 residues long. Germline CDR1 reads KGHDR; CDR2 reads SFDVKD.

This clonotype was counted between two and nine times. V is TRBV5-1 and J is TRBJ2-7, with D maybe TRBD1 (6 bases). The germline gives CDR1 SGHRS, CDR2 YFSETQ. Trimming removed 0 bases from V and 6 bases from J, with 10 bases in between. The CDR3 extends over 13 amino acids. In DNA form, the CDR3 reads TGCGCCAGCAGCTTGGGGGACATTGGCGAGCAGTACTTC. It encodes CASSLGDIGEQYF.

The gene calls are TRBV4-2 and TRBJ1-5; D gene uncertain. The CDR3 extends over 13 amino acids. Germline-derived CDR1 and CDR2 are LGHNA and YNFKEQ. V was cut by 0 bases and J by 8 bases, with 8 bases left in between. The CDR3: CASSQDFNEPQHF. The CDR3 DNA follows: TGTGCCAGCAGCCAAGACTTTAATGAGCCCCAGCATTTT.

The genes are TRBV11-2 and TRBJ2-6; D is uncertain. The CDR3 spans 17 residues. With 2 bases removed from V and 0 bases from J, the gap between germline ends came to 11 bases. Germline CDR1 SGHAT, CDR2 FQNNGV. The CDR3 region is CASSLIRSGSGANVLTF. As DNA, the CDR3 is TGTGCCAGCAGCTTAATCAGGTCAGGCTCTGGGGCCAACGTCCTGACTTTC.

This clonotype was observed once. V usage is TRBV19 and J usage is TRBJ1-5; no reliable D call. Trimming pared 2 bases from V and 1 base from J, leaving 9 bases between. Looked up from germline, CDR1 is LNHDA and CDR2 is SQIVND (reference sequence). The CDR3 covers 15 residues. The CDR3 reads CASSIFRSSNQPQHF. CDR3 bases: TGTGCCAGTAGTATATTCAGGTCAAGCAATCAGCCCCAGCATTTT.